This passage covers 5 T cell receptor beta chains from one sample sequenced in a study of T cell changes during pregnancy in multiple sclerosis. Profiled with immunoSEQ multiplex PCR; TCRdb holds only in-frame clones, not every one. The data show 40,000 to 55,000 clones, roughly 90% seen once. The sample here was peripheral blood, taken in the first trimester of pregnancy. The origin of the receptors is a female donor in good health, enrolled as a control in a pregnancy study.

V is TRBV5-4 and J is TRBJ2-7; 8 nucleotides match TRBD1. Germline lookup yields CDR1 SGHNT and CDR2 YYREEE (reference sequence). This CDR3 contains 17 residues. After removal of 4 bases from V and 3 bases from J, the junction contained 15 bases not matched to a gene. The CDR3 region is CASSPAPLTGANYEQYF. The CDR3 bases are TGTGCCAGCAGCCCGGCCCCTTTGACAGGGGCAAACTACGAGCAGTACTTC.

The chain employs TRBV5-8 and TRBJ1-3; D gene uncertain. Germline CDR1 and CDR2: SGHTS and YDEGEE. CDR3 size: 14 residues. With 0 bases removed from V and 2 bases from J, the gap between germline ends came to 6 bases. The CDR3 reads CASSLDSPGNTIYF. CDR3 DNA: TGTGCCAGCAGCTTGGACAGCCCTGGAAACACCATATATTTT.

This chain joins TRBV5-6 and TRBJ2-7; TRBD1 might be the D (8 bases). CDR3 length: 15 amino acids. CDR1 is SGHDT, CDR2 YYEEEE, per germline. Trimming cost V 4 bases and J 2 bases, with 16 bases left between them. The CDR3 sequence is CASSPTGGGPYEQYF. In DNA, the CDR3 is TGTGCCAGCAGCCCAACAGGGGGGGGTCCCTACGAGCAGTACTTC. The complete variable domain, with remaining parts taken from reference TRBV5-6 and TRBJ2-7, reads DAGVTQSPTHLIKTRGQQVTLRCSPKSGHDTVSWYQQALGQGPQFIFQYYEEEERQRGNFPDRFSGHQFPNYSSELNVNALLLGDSALYLCASSPTGGGPYEQYFGPGTRLTVT.

This clone showed up just a few times. This CDR3 reads CASSPGGGRGTTEAFF. The CDR3 DNA reads as TGTGCCAGCAGCCCCGGGGGGGGGCGCGGGACCACTGAAGCTTTCTTT. This sequence joins TRBV7-9 and TRBJ1-1; D may be TRBD1 (6 bases). Trimming pared 5 bases from V and 4 bases from J, leaving 20 bases between. The CDR3 contains 16 residues. CDR1 and CDR2 from the germline V gene are SEHNR and FQNEAQ (reference sequence). The full variable domain, in which reference TRBV7-9 and TRBJ1-1 provide the parts outside the CDR3, is DTGVSQNPRHKITKRGQNVTFRCDPISEHNRLYWYRQTLGQGPEFLTYFQNEAQLEKSRLLSDRFSAERPKGSFSTLEIQRTEQGDSAMYLCASSPGGGRGTTEAFFGQGTRLTVV.

This chain connects TRBV15 to TRBJ1-2, with D perhaps TRBD1 (6 bases). Germline V gives CDR1 LNHNV, CDR2 YYDKDF (reference sequence). This CDR3 has 16 amino acids. V was shortened by 0 bases and J by 7 bases, with 18 bases between the two germline ends. The DNA of the CDR3 is TGTGCCACCAGCAGAGATCCCAGGGGCGCAGTAAGTGGCTACACCTTC. Translation gives CATSRDPRGAVSGYTF.